The present T cell receptor (beta chain) was sequenced within a study of blood T cell repertoires in COVID-19. Study-level background: Whether acute or convalescent, the COVID-19 samples came from the United States, Italy and Spain. Nucleic acid was either cDNA or gDNA, and it came from T cells, B-cell-depleted T cells, or PBMCs.

There are 15 residues in the CDR3. The germline V gene encodes CDR1 MNHEY and CDR2 SVGAGI. Trimming cost V 4 bases and J 1 base, with 13 bases left between them. As handled by the study authors: Amplification from reference gene primers served as the basis for estimated nucleated cell counts. Here immunoSEQ multiplex PCR was the method, and the copy in TCRdb shows in-frame clones only, minus some. That table furnishes V, J and clone size, whereas the DNA furnished D and trimming. The sample yields 200,000 to 300,000 clones, around 88% seen once. This clonotype was obtained from a man under 40 with active or convalescent COVID-19. The J gene is TRBJ2-5, the V gene TRBV6-5; D is perhaps TRBD2 (7 bases). The sample was peripheral blood. Written as DNA, the CDR3 is TGTGCCAGCAGTTTAGGGGGGGCGGCCCAAGAGACCCAGTACTTC. Translation: CASSLGGAAQETQYF.